Listed here are 20 T cell receptor beta chains from one sample, sequenced in a study of monozygotic twins with inflammatory bowel disease. TCRdb processed the 5' RACE reads again and assigns one entry to each CDR3 protein, with no DNA. The sample's table shows around 150,000 distinct CDR3 sequences. The material sequenced was blood. The receptors come from a human donor with ulcerative colitis or Crohn's disease, or a healthy co-twin of an affected twin (not recorded which).

This chain joins TRBV7-8 and TRBJ1-1; TCRdb picks TRBD1, but there is no DNA to check that call. This CDR3 spans 14 amino acids. The germline gives CDR1 SGHVS, CDR2 FQNEAQ. The CDR3 reads CASSQIDRDTEAFF. The entire variable domain, with the rest obtained from reference TRBV7-8 and TRBJ1-1, is as follows: GAGVSQSPRYKVAKRGQDVALRCDPISGHVSLFWYQQALGQGPEFLTYFQNEAQLDKSGLPSDRFFAERPEGSVSTLKIQRTQQEDSAVYLCASSQIDRDTEAFFGQGTRLTVV.

This rearrangement joins TRBV12-3 or TRBV12-4 to TRBJ1-5. This CDR3 is 14 amino acids long. This CDR3 is CASSDRPSQQPQHF.

This chain uses TRBV12-3 or TRBV12-4 with TRBJ1-1. The CDR3 is 13 residues long. The CDR3 sequence is CASSTQVNTEAFF.

The chain carries TRBV2 and TRBJ2-3; no DNA is available, so the TRBD2 call from TCRdb remains unchecked. The V gene's germline CDR1 is SNHLY and CDR2 FYNNEI. CDR3 length: 17 amino acids. CDR3 protein: CASSEVVSGGTTDTQYF.

This sequence joins TRBV15 and TRBJ2-5; TCRdb gives TRBD2 as the D gene, but with no DNA this cannot be confirmed. Germline V gene sequence: CDR1 LNHNV, CDR2 YYDKDF (reference sequence). The CDR3 is 14 amino acids. CDR3: CATSENQGGETQYF.

This chain connects TRBV20-1 to TRBJ2-1; the D gene TCRdb calls, TRBD1, cannot be checked with no DNA. The CDR3 loop spans 13 amino acids. The germline V gene encodes CDR1 DFQATT and CDR2 SNEGSKA (reference sequence). CDR3 sequence reads: CSATGTGSHEQFF.

This chain connects TRBV7-9 to TRBJ1-6. The CDR3 has 13 residues. CDR1 is SEHNR and CDR2 is FQNEAQ in the germline V gene (reference sequence). This CDR3 is CASSLDSGSPLHF.

V is TRBV7-2 and J is TRBJ2-5; without DNA, the TCRdb call of TRBD2 cannot be checked. CDR3 length: 16 amino acids. From germline, CDR1 is SGHTA and CDR2 FQGNSA. This CDR3 reads CASSLDPPPSGETQYF.

The chain has TRBV15 and TRBJ2-7. The CDR3 has 16 amino acids. Germline V lookup: CDR1 LNHNV, CDR2 YYDKDF (reference sequence). The CDR3 is CATSRDYAGAAYEQYF.

The chain uses TRBV6-2 or TRBV6-3 and TRBJ2-1. CDR3 length equals 15 residues. Germline V gene data show CDR1 as MNHEY and CDR2 as SVGEGT. The CDR3 loop reads CASSFRVSSYNEQFF.

This chain links TRBV7-2 with TRBJ1-2. Germline V gene data show CDR1 as SGHTA and CDR2 as FQGNSA. The CDR3 extends over 14 amino acids. CDR3 sequence reads: CASSFSPRNYGYTF.

The V call is TRBV6-1, the J call TRBJ2-7. Germline CDR1 and CDR2: MNHNS and SASEGT. The CDR3 has 13 amino acids. The CDR3 is CASSDRSDGVQYF.

V is TRBV7-3 and J is TRBJ2-3; TCRdb picks TRBD1, but there is no DNA to check that call. Germline V gives CDR1 SGHTA, CDR2 FQGTGA. This CDR3 contains 13 residues. CDR3 in amino acids: CATGQGAADTQYF.

CDR3 protein: CASRSGQSNQPQHF. V and J are TRBV12-3 or TRBV12-4 and TRBJ1-5; the TCRdb call, TRBD1, lacks DNA for checking. The length of the CDR3 is 14 residues.

V and J are TRBV12-5 and TRBJ2-1; the TCRdb D gene call, TRBD2, has no DNA to confirm it. This CDR3 comprises 15 residues. CDR1 is LGHNT and CDR2 is FRNRAP in the germline V gene. CDR3 loop: CASGAGLAGLEEQFF.

This chain uses TRBV12-3 or TRBV12-4 with TRBJ1-6. The CDR3 contains 17 residues. This CDR3 reads CASSFHRWQEFNSPLHF.

V gene TRBV3-1 combines with J gene TRBJ2-1; TCRdb gives TRBD1 as the D gene, but with no DNA this cannot be confirmed. The CDR3 length is 16 residues. CDR1 and CDR2 from the germline V gene are LGHDT and YNNKEL (reference sequence). CDR3 in amino acids: CASSQAGTGEDNEQFF.

The CDR3 loop reads CSASRLGTGLYEQYF. The rearrangement joins TRBV20-1 to TRBJ2-7; TCRdb's D call of TRBD1 is untestable without DNA. The CDR3 sequence is 15 residues long. Germline V gene data show CDR1 as DFQATT and CDR2 as SNEGSKA (reference sequence).

The rearrangement uses TRBV20-1 and TRBJ1-5; TCRdb picks TRBD1, but there is no DNA to check that call. Germline V gene data show CDR1 as DFQATT and CDR2 as SNEGSKA (reference sequence). CDR3 size: 16 residues. This CDR3 is CSALPEGGFSNQPQHF.

The genes are TRBV12-3 or TRBV12-4 and TRBJ1-1; TCRdb's D gene call, TRBD1, goes unchecked for lack of DNA. The CDR3 runs 15 residues. CDR3 loop: CASTLWGSLNTEAFF.